A single sample is the source of the 14 T cell receptor beta chains below, sequenced in a study of beta chain features in type 1 diabetes (dated by TCRdb to 2016 to 2018). The full study reports these points: Type 1 diabetes patients showed a moderate but significant shortening of TCRB CDR3 length in all four CD4+ subsets.

Library generation was performed with the immunoSEQ multiplex PCR assay. The entire amount of isolated RNA was reverse transcribed using the High Capacity cDNA Reverse Transcription Kit, so the sequenced TCRB transcripts were expressed ones. This immuneACCESS table, as held by TCRdb, lists in-frame sequences with V and J called but not all clones. Of the missing ones, under half trace to an unresolved V gene in checked studies; the others have no known cause. This sample has under 300,000 clones in its table, and around 21% of those were observed once. The ten biggest clones cover 0.028% of the sample. Their cognate antigens are unknown. The sample was naive CD4+ T cells from blood. Read against the paper, the sample's cell subset or site label means: true naive CD4+ T cells. Receptors were obtained from a woman in her thirties or forties with type 1 diabetes.

In this sample, this clone turned up a few times. The J gene is TRBJ2-7, the V gene TRBV28, with D hard to call. The CDR3 is 14 amino acids. Germline-derived CDR1 and CDR2 are MDHEN and SYDVKM. Trimming shortened V by 3 bases and J by 3 bases, and 12 bases separated the two germline ends. The CDR3 here is CASSFLGSLYEQYF. CDR3 DNA sequence: TGTGCCAGCAGTTTTCTGGGCTCGCTCTACGAGCAGTACTTC.

This clone came up a few times. V and J are TRBV9 and TRBJ1-6; D might be TRBD1 (6 bases). Germline assignment: CDR1 SGDLS and CDR2 YYNGEE. The CDR3 sequence is 15 residues long. V lost 0 bases and J 11 bases, leaving 15 bases between the germline ends. CDR3 protein: CASSVEDTGLAPLHF. Written as DNA, the CDR3 is TGTGCCAGCAGCGTAGAAGATACAGGGTTAGCACCCCTCCACTTT.

The rearrangement links TRBV29-1 to TRBJ2-3; TRBD2 matches 9 bases. Germline loops: CDR1 SQVTM, CDR2 ANQGSEA. Losses at the gene ends were 1 base for V and 1 base for J; bases not matched to a gene: 3. The CDR3 spans 15 residues. The CDR3 DNA reads TGCAGCGTTGAAGGGACTAGCGATGGCACAGATACGCAGTATTTT. Amino acids: CSVEGTSDGTDTQYF.

This clone has more than one count but fewer than ten. The genes are TRBV14 and TRBJ1-4; no clear D. This CDR3 spans 15 amino acids. Per the germline V gene, CDR1 is SGHDN and CDR2 is FVKESK. The germline V and J ends were trimmed by 1 base and 0 bases, with 6 bases remaining between them. The CDR3: CASSQGVATNEKLFF. Here the CDR3 DNA reads TGTGCCAGCAGCCAAGGAGTTGCAACTAATGAAAAACTGTTTTTT.

This rearrangement joins TRBV19 to TRBJ2-1; TRBD2 aligns across 7 bases. The CDR3 runs 14 residues. V shed 7 bases, J shed 4 bases, and the junction held 7 bases outside the gene matches. Germline loops: CDR1 LNHDA, CDR2 SQIVND (reference sequence). CDR3 sequence: CASKVLADYNEQFF. The CDR3, as DNA: TGTGCCAGTAAGGTGCTAGCGGATTACAATGAGCAGTTCTTC. The full variable domain, with the rest looked up from reference TRBV19 and TRBJ2-1, is DGGITQSPKYLFRKEGQNVTLSCEQNLNHDAMYWYRQDPGQGLRLIYYSQIVNDFQKGDIAEGYSVSREKKESFPLTVTSAQKNPTAFYLCASKVLADYNEQFFGPGTRLTVL.

In this sample, this clone turned up a few times. The chain joins TRBV28 to TRBJ1-1; the D is unclear. Germline loops: CDR1 MDHEN, CDR2 SYDVKM. V was pared by 2 bases and J by 0 bases, with 7 bases between. The CDR3 length is 14 residues. The CDR3 bases are TGTGCCAGCAGTTTAGGAGCCTTGAACACTGAAGCTTTCTTT. Its translation is CASSLGALNTEAFF. Filled out from reference TRBV28 and TRBJ1-1, the complete variable domain reads DVKVTQSSRYLVKRTGEKVFLECVQDMDHENMFWYRQDPGLGLRLIYFSYDVKMKEKGDIPEGYSVSREKKERFSLILESASTNQTSMYLCASSLGALNTEAFFGQGTRLTVV.

A few counts support this clone. DNA of the CDR3: TGTGCCAGCAGCTTAACTCCTAGCGGGGGGGCTGGATCCGAGCAGTACTTC. It is translated as CASSLTPSGGAGSEQYF. The chain carries TRBV7-2 and TRBJ2-7; 12 bases agree with TRBD2. This CDR3 is built from 17 residues. V shed 2 bases and J 6 bases; nucleotides not matched to a gene: 11. Germline-derived CDR1 and CDR2 are SGHTA and FQGNSA.

The rearrangement links TRBV6-6 to TRBJ2-3, with TRBD2 identical over 14 bases. The CDR3 is made up of 14 amino acids. Unmatched junction bases numbered 2, after V lost 2 bases and J lost 10 bases. Germline loops: CDR1 MNHNY, CDR2 SVGAGI (reference sequence). CDR3 protein: CASSYGTSGGSQYF. The CDR3 coding sequence is TGTGCCAGCAGTTACGGGACTAGCGGGGGTTCGCAGTATTTT.

This clone showed up just a few times. This rearrangement joins TRBV7-2 to TRBJ2-2; 9 nucleotides line up with TRBD1. The junction had 5 bases not matched to a gene; V was cut back by 5 bases and J by 7 bases. Germline V lookup: CDR1 SGHTA, CDR2 FQGNSA. This CDR3 comprises 14 residues. For the CDR3, the DNA is TGTGCCAGCAGCGTACAGGGGGCCGTCGGGGAGCTGTTTTTT. Protein product: CASSVQGAVGELFF.

The chain employs TRBV29-1 and TRBJ1-1, with D possibly matching TRBD1 (6 bases). Germline V lookup: CDR1 SQVTM, CDR2 ANQGSEA. CDR3 length: 15 amino acids. Deletions cut 2 bases from V and 0 bases from J, with 13 bases between. CDR3 DNA: TGCAGCGTTGAAATCAGGGACAAGCTGAACACTGAAGCTTTCTTT. This codes for CSVEIRDKLNTEAFF.

The chain uses TRBV5-1 and TRBJ2-3, with 8 bases aligning to TRBD1. The CDR3 has 16 residues. After removal of 5 bases from V and 1 base from J, the junction contained 9 bases not matched to a gene. Germline CDR1 is SGHRS and CDR2 is YFSETQ. The CDR3: CASSTLPGQGTDTQYF. DNA for the CDR3: TGCGCCAGCAGTACTCTTCCGGGACAGGGCACAGATACGCAGTATTTT.

This clone has a handful of counts. The genes are TRBV10-3 and TRBJ2-1; 10 bases match TRBD2. CDR3 size: 16 residues. The ends lost 6 bases at V and 9 bases at J; junction bases unmatched: 14. In germline, CDR1 is ENHRY, CDR2 SYGVKD. In nucleotides, the CDR3 is TGTGCCATCAGCCAAGGTAGCCTAGCGGGAGTAAGTGAGCAGTTCTTC. This gives the protein CAISQGSLAGVSEQFF.

This clone was seen a few times. V gene TRBV10-3 combines with J gene TRBJ1-1; TRBD1 is a possible D gene (6 bases). Deletions cut 2 bases from V and 0 bases from J, with 7 bases between. CDR1 is ENHRY and CDR2 is SYGVKD in the germline V gene. This CDR3 has 14 residues. The CDR3 DNA reads as TGTGCCATCAGTGAGACAGGGATGAACACTGAAGCTTTCTTT. Translating it yields CAISETGMNTEAFF.

The genes are TRBV2 and TRBJ2-6; 7 bases line up with TRBD1. This CDR3 has 18 amino acids. The junction had 12 bases not matched to a gene; V was cut back by 7 bases and J by 0 bases. From germline, CDR1 is SNHLY and CDR2 FYNNEI. The CDR3 bases are TGTGCCAGCACCAAAGAACAGGGGTTCTTCTCTGGGGCCAACGTCCTGACTTTC. As protein: CASTKEQGFFSGANVLTF. Based on the CDR3 plus reference TRBV2 and TRBJ2-6, the full variable domain is EPEVTQTPSHQVTQMGQEVILRCVPISNHLYFYWYRQILGQKVEFLVSFYNNEISEKSEIFDDQFSVERPDGSNFTLKIRSTKLEDSAMYFCASTKEQGFFSGANVLTFGAGSRLTVL.